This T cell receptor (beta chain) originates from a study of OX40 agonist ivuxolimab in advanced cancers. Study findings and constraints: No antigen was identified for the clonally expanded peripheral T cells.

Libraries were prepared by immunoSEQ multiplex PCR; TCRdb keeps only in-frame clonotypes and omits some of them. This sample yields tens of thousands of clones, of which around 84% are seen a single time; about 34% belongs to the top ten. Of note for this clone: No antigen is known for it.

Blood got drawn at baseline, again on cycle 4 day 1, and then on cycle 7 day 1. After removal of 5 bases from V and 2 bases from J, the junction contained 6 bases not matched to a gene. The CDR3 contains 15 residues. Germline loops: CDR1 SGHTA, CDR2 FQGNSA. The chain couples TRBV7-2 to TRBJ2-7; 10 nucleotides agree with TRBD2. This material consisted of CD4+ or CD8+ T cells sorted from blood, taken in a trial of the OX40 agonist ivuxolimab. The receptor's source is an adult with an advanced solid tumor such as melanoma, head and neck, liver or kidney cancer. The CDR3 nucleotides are TGTGCCAGCAGCCCCCCTCTAGCGGGAGCCTACGAGCAGTACTTC. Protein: CASSPPLAGAYEQYF.